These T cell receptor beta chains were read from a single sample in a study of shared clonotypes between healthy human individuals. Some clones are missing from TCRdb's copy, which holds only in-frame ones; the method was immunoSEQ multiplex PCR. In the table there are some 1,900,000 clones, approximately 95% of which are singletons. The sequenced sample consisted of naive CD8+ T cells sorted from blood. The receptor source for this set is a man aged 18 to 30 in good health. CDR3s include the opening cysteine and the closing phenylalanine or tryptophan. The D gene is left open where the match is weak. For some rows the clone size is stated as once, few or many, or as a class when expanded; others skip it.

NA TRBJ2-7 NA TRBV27 TGTGCCAGCGCGTTATTGGGCCCCAGCTACGAGCAGTACTTC CASALLGPSYEQYF
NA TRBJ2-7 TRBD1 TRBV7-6 TGTGCCAGCAGCCCAGGACAGGGACCTCACTACGAGCAGTACTTC CASSPGQGPHYEQYF
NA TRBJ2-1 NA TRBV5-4 TGTGCCAGCAGCTCGGGCCTCTCGGTCGAGCAGTTCTTC CASSSGLSVEQFF
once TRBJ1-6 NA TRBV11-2 TGTGCCAGCAGCTACACGATAGTAGATTCACCCCTCCACTTT CASSYTIVDSPLHF
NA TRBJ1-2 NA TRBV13 TGTGCCAGCAGCTCCCAGGCCTCGGGTGCTAACTATGGCTACACCTTC CASSSQASGANYGYTF
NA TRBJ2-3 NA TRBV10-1 TGCGCCAGCAGTGACGGGGACTCTAGCACAGATACGCAGTATTTT CASSDGDSSTDTQYF
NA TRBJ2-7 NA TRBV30 TGTGCCTGGAGTGTAGTGGGGGCCGAGCAGTACTTC CAWSVVGAEQYF
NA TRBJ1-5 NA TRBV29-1 TGCAGCGTTGTGGCAGGGTATAATCAGCCCCAGCATTTT CSVVAGYNQPQHF
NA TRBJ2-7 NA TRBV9 TGTGCCAGCAGCGTAGCTTCGGGGCTCTACGAGCAGTACTTC CASSVASGLYEQYF
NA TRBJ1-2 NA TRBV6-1 TGTGCCAGCAGTGAAGATTCGTTGGACATTAATGGCTACACCTTC CASSEDSLDINGYTF
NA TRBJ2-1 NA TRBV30 TGTGCCTGGAAGGCGGCTAGCGAGACTTCCTACAATGAGCAGTTCTTC CAWKAASETSYNEQFF
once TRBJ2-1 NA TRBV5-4 TGTGCCAGCAGCTTAGAGAATGAGCAGTTCTTC CASSLENEQFF
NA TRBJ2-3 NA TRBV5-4 TGTGCCAGCAGCTTGGACAACACCCGGGGCCCAGATACGCAGTATTTT CASSLDNTRGPDTQYF
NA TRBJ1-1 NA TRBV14 TGTGCCAGCAGCCAAGAATGGACAGCCAAATGGAACACTGAAGCTTTCTTT CASSQEWTAKWNTEAFF
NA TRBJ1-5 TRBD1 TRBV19 TGTGCCAGTAGTATTTTAGGACAGGCGTACAATCAGCCCCAGCATTTT CASSILGQAYNQPQHF
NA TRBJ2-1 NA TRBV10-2 TGCGCCAGCAGTGAGCCCGGGCTAGATCAGTTCTTC CASSEPGLDQFF
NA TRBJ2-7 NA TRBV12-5 TGTGCTAGTGTAGGCCCTCGTGGGGGTGGGACCTACGAGCAGTACTTC CASVGPRGGGTYEQYF
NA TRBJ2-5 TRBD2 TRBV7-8 TGTGCCAGCAGCCTCGTTAGCGGGGGGGCCACCACCCAGTACTTC CASSLVSGGATTQYF
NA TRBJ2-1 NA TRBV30 TGTGCCTGCAATCTCAGGGAGGGGGCTTACAATGAGCAGTTCTTC CACNLREGAYNEQFF
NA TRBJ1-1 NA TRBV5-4 TGTGCCAGCAGCTTCGGCGGCACTGAAGCTTTCTTT CASSFGGTEAFF
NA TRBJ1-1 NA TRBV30 TGTGCCTGGAGTTATGGGAACACTGAAGCTTTCTTT CAWSYGNTEAFF
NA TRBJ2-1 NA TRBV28 TGTGCCAGCAGTCTGTGGGGGCCTGAGCAGTTCTTC CASSLWGPEQFF
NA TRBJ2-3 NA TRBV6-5 TGTGCCAGCAGTTACTCCCATTGGGGAGCAGATACGCAGTATTTT CASSYSHWGADTQYF
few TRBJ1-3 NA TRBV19 TGTGCCAGTAGTATAGATCGGGAAGCTGGAAACACCATATATTTT CASSIDREAGNTIYF
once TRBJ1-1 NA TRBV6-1 TGTGCCAGCAGTGCAACAGGGTACACTGAAGCTTTCTTT CASSATGYTEAFF
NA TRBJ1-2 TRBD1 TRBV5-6 TGTGCCAGCAGCTTCCTCGTTTGGACAGGGCGAGGAGGCTACACCTTC CASSFLVWTGRGGYTF
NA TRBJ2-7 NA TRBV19 TGTGCCAGTACCCCAATAAGCTCCTACGAGCAGTACTTC CASTPISSYEQYF
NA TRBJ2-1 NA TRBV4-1 TGCGCCAGCAGCCCCCTCATGGTAAACAATGAGCAGTTCTTC CASSPLMVNNEQFF
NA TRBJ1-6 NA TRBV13 TGTGCCAGCAGTCTAGGAATGGGGAGCTCCTATAATTCACCCCTCCACTTT CASSLGMGSSYNSPLHF
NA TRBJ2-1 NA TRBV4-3 TGCGCCAGCAGCCAAGCCGCCCCGGGACTGTCCTCCTACAATGAGCAGTTCTTC CASSQAAPGLSSYNEQFF
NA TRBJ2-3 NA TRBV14 TGTGCCAGCAGTCCAAAGACAGTCGGAGATACGCAGTATTTT CASSPKTVGDTQYF
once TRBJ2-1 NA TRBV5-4 TGTGCCAGCAGATTTAGGGGGGCCGATGAGCAGTTCTTC CASRFRGADEQFF
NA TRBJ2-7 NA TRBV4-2 TGTGCCAGCAGCCAAGAGGCGCGAGGAGAACTTTACGAGCAGTACTTC CASSQEARGELYEQYF